This T cell receptor (beta chain) was retrieved from a study of blood T cell repertoires in COVID-19. The repertoire was sequenced with immunoSEQ multiplex PCR; TCRdb's copy has only in-frame clones and lacks some. Of about 480,000 clones listed, roughly 88% are singletons. Trimming took 4 bases from V and 12 from J, leaving 10 bases between them. From germline, CDR1 is SGHNT and CDR2 YENEEA. This CDR3 spans 11 amino acids. Recovered status in Cohort 3 required two negative PCRs, clearance, or symptom resolution. The V and J genes are TRBV11-3 and TRBJ2-4; the D gene is possibly TRBD2 (5 bases). Sequenced input: PBMCs or T cells enriched from blood (not recorded which). The TCR comes from a woman in her thirties or forties who had recovered from COVID-19. Here the CDR3 DNA reads TGTGCCAGCAGCTACGGGGAGAGTCAGTACTTC. Its protein is CASSYGESQYF.